These 23 T cell receptor beta chains were sequenced from one sample in a study of blood T cell repertoires in COVID-19. Assay: immunoSEQ multiplex PCR; the TCRdb copy retains only in-frame clones and omits some. The sample records about 190,000 clones, around 85% being singletons. The sample taken for sequencing was PBMCs or T cells enriched from blood (not recorded which). The receptors originated from a woman between 25 and 40 years old who had recovered from COVID-19.

This chain links TRBV10-1 with TRBJ1-4, with 8 bases aligning to TRBD1. Germline CDR1 and CDR2: WNHNN and SYGVQD (reference sequence). Germline trimming cut 8 bases from V and 7 bases from J; bases unmatched to any gene: 3. The CDR3 runs 12 residues. This CDR3 is CASSTGGEKLFF. The CDR3 nucleotides read TGCGCCAGCTCAACAGGGGGTGAAAAACTGTTTTTT.

The genes are TRBV19 and TRBJ1-5, with TRBD1 matching over 7 bases. The germline V gene encodes CDR1 LNHDA and CDR2 SQIVND (reference sequence). The ends lost 4 bases at V and 7 bases at J; junction bases unmatched: 4. The CDR3 extends over 13 amino acids. The CDR3 region has the DNA TGTGCCAGTAGTAAAGGAGGGGGCCAGCCCCAGCATTTT. Translated, it gives CASSKGGGQPQHF.

This chain links TRBV28 with TRBJ1-2; D gene ambiguous. The V gene lost 6 bases and the J gene lost 7 bases, with 12 bases spanning the gap. Germline V gives CDR1 MDHEN, CDR2 SYDVKM. The CDR3 totals 12 residues. The CDR3 sequence is CASRFRLGGYTF. The DNA of the CDR3 is TGTGCCAGCAGGTTTCGTCTCGGTGGCTACACCTTC.

The DNA of the CDR3 is TGTGCCAGCAGTTCCCTGACTAGGACAGATACGCAGTATTTT. Translation: CASSSLTRTDTQYF. The V and J genes are TRBV27 and TRBJ2-3; a weak D match, TRBD2 (6 bases). Between the trimmed V and J ends, which lost 4 bases and 3 bases, there was a span of 11 bases. Germline V lookup: CDR1 MNHEY, CDR2 SMNVEV (reference sequence). The CDR3 is made up of 14 amino acids.

This rearrangement joins TRBV18 to TRBJ1-2, with 7 bases identical to TRBD1. CDR1 is KGHSH and CDR2 is LQKENI in the germline V gene. The V and J ends lost 3 bases and 7 bases, in that order; junction bases with no gene match: 14. CDR3 length equals 16 residues. CDR3 amino acids: CASSPPLSGTARGYTF. The CDR3, as DNA: TGTGCCAGCTCACCGCCCCTTTCCGGGACAGCGCGTGGCTACACCTTC. Full variable domain (missing parts from reference TRBV18 and TRBJ1-2): NAGVMQNPRHLVRRRGQEARLRCSPMKGHSHVYWYRQLPEEGLKFMVYLQKENIIDESGMPKERFSAEFPKEGPSILRIQQVVRGDSAAYFCASSPPLSGTARGYTFGSGTRLTVV.

This sequence joins TRBV5-1 and TRBJ2-7; 8 bases align to TRBD2. CDR1 is SGHRS, CDR2 YFSETQ, per germline. J gave up 3 bases and V 3 bases, and 11 bases lay outside the gene matches. This CDR3 is built from 16 residues. CDR3 bases: TGCGCCAGCAGCTCGGCCTCCGGGACTAGTCGCTACGAGCAGTACTTC. Its translation is CASSSASGTSRYEQYF.

Notes on this clone: This specimen includes other DNA sequences encoding the same CDR3. Here the CDR3 reads CASSQGGGYTF. CDR3 nucleotides: TGTGCCAGCAGCCAGGGTGGCGGCTACACCTTC. The V and J genes are TRBV6-5 and TRBJ1-2; D might be TRBD1 (5 bases). Germline V CDR1 and CDR2: MNHEY, SVGAGI. The CDR3 spans 11 residues. V lost 6 bases to trimming and J lost 8 bases, with 10 bases between them.

The V and J genes are TRBV5-6 and TRBJ1-2; D call uncertain. The V and J ends lost 4 bases and 8 bases respectively, with 9 bases between them. Germline values: CDR1 SGHDT, CDR2 YYEEEE. This CDR3 contains 11 residues. The CDR3 region is CASSAVYGYTF. The DNA of the CDR3 is TGTGCCAGCAGCGCCGTCTACGGCTACACCTTC.

For the CDR3, the DNA is TGTGCCAGCAGCCAAATTCAGGGGGCTGGGGCCAACGTCCTGACTTTC. Translated, it gives CASSQIQGAGANVLTF. V and J are TRBV14 and TRBJ2-6; 7 nucleotides match TRBD1. J was trimmed by 2 bases and V by 2 bases; bases with no gene match: 3. Germline CDR1 SGHDN, CDR2 FVKESK. The length of the CDR3 is 16 residues.

The CDR3, as DNA: TGTGCCAGCAGTTTCACCGGGACAGGGTACGCTGGGGCCAACGTCCTGACTTTC. Protein: CASSFTGTGYAGANVLTF. The chain joins TRBV28 to TRBJ2-6, with TRBD1 matching 9 bases. The germline V gene encodes CDR1 MDHEN and CDR2 SYDVKM. Unmatched junction bases numbered 8, after V lost 3 bases and J lost 2 bases. The length of the CDR3 is 18 residues.

The chain links TRBV4-1 to TRBJ1-5, with 7 bases aligning to TRBD1. The CDR3 is made up of 15 amino acids. V dropped 4 bases and J dropped 6; count of bases not matched to a gene: 9. Germline V gene lookup returns CDR1 MGHRA and CDR2 YSYEKL. DNA of the CDR3: TGCGCCAGCAGCCTACTACAGGGGTTCGGTCAGCCCCAGCATTTT. It yields the protein CASSLLQGFGQPQHF.

The chain joins TRBV5-4 to TRBJ2-7, with 8 bases fitting TRBD2. Germline V gene sequence: CDR1 SGHNT, CDR2 YYREEE (reference sequence). V lost 4 bases, J lost 5 bases, and 5 bases stayed unmatched. This CDR3 has 13 residues. The CDR3 DNA reads TGTGCCAGCAGCGGAGCGGGAGACCACGAGCAGTACTTC. It specifies CASSGAGDHEQYF.

This chain links TRBV5-1 with TRBJ1-5, with 8 bases aligning to TRBD1. There are 15 residues in the CDR3. With 0 bases clipped from V and 3 bases from J, the junction kept 2 bases outside the gene matches. CDR1 is SGHRS, CDR2 YFSETQ, per germline. CDR3 bases: TGCGCCAGCAGCTTGGGGACAGGGCTCAATCAGCCCCAGCATTTT. This gives the protein CASSLGTGLNQPQHF.

This chain joins TRBV19 and TRBJ2-1; 8 bases align to TRBD2. There are 16 residues in the CDR3. Germline V CDR1 and CDR2: LNHDA, SQIVND (reference sequence). Trimming took 3 bases from V and 7 from J; bases not matched to a gene: 11. As DNA, the CDR3 is TGTGCCAGTAGTATGGCAGGCGGGGGGATCAGGAATGAGCAGTTCTTC. This gives the protein CASSMAGGGIRNEQFF.

The V and J genes are TRBV7-9 and TRBJ2-1, with D possibly being TRBD1 (6 bases). V was pared by 5 bases and J by 8 bases, with 13 bases between. The CDR3 is 13 amino acids. CDR1 is SEHNR and CDR2 is FQNEAQ in the germline V gene (reference sequence). The CDR3 nucleotides read TGTGCCAGCAGCGACCTATGGGGGCATGAGCAGTTCTTC. It specifies CASSDLWGHEQFF.

The V call is TRBV24-1, the J call TRBJ2-5; 7 nucleotides align to TRBD1. Germline V lookup: CDR1 KGHDR, CDR2 SFDVKD. The CDR3 is 15 residues long. Unmatched junction bases numbered 5, after V lost 4 bases and J lost 1 base. CDR3 loop: CATSDRGQAQETQYF. The CDR3, as DNA: TGTGCCACCAGTGACCGCGGACAGGCCCAAGAGACCCAGTACTTC.

The V call is TRBV28, the J call TRBJ2-3; 12 bases align to TRBD2. This CDR3 has 16 amino acids. Germline assignment: CDR1 MDHEN and CDR2 SYDVKM. CDR3 sequence: CASLAGGRKGTDTQYF. The CDR3 DNA reads TGTGCGTCCCTAGCGGGGGGGCGAAAGGGCACAGATACGCAGTATTTT. Together with reference TRBV28 and TRBJ2-3, the CDR3 gives the full variable domain: DVKVTQSSRYLVKRTGEKVFLECVQDMDHENMFWYRQDPGLGLRLIYFSYDVKMKEKGDIPEGYSVSREKKERFSLILESASTNQTSMYLCASLAGGRKGTDTQYFGPGTRLTVL.

This clone was seen once. The chain joins TRBV10-2 to TRBJ2-2, with TRBD1 matching over 8 bases. Germline V gene lookup returns CDR1 WSHSY and CDR2 SAAADI. Trimming cost V 5 bases and J 1 base; bases outside gene matches: 3. This CDR3 spans 15 amino acids. The DNA for the CDR3 is TGCGCCAGCAGTCCCGGGACAGGGAACACCGGGGAGCTGTTTTTT. It encodes CASSPGTGNTGELFF.

This chain joins TRBV28 and TRBJ1-1; D remains unclear. This CDR3 comprises 14 residues. The V end was cut by 7 bases, the J end by 5 bases, with 17 bases between. Germline CDR1 MDHEN, CDR2 SYDVKM. CDR3 region: CASNEGGLKTEAFF. For the CDR3, the DNA is TGTGCCAGCAACGAAGGAGGGCTAAAGACTGAAGCTTTCTTT.

This rearrangement joins TRBV24-1 to TRBJ1-1, with 8 bases fitting TRBD1. V lost 7 bases, J lost 4 bases, and 4 bases stayed unmatched. This CDR3 contains 13 residues. Germline V gene sequence: CDR1 KGHDR, CDR2 SFDVKD. As DNA, the CDR3 is TGTGCCACCAGGACAGGGGAGGGCACTGAAGCTTTCTTT. Encoded protein: CATRTGEGTEAFF.

V and J are TRBV5-1 and TRBJ1-1; tentatively, D is TRBD1 (6 bases). CDR1 and CDR2 from the germline V gene are SGHRS and YFSETQ. The CDR3 totals 15 residues. Trimming left V 1 base short and J 3 bases short, with 13 bases between. The CDR3 here is CASSLRGMEDTEAFF. As DNA, the CDR3 is TGCGCCAGCAGCTTGAGGGGGATGGAGGACACTGAAGCTTTCTTT. The full variable domain, in which reference TRBV5-1 and TRBJ1-1 provide the parts outside the CDR3, is KAGVTQTPRYLIKTRGQQVTLSCSPISGHRSVSWYQQTPGQGLQFLFEYFSETQRNKGNFPGRFSGRQFSNSRSEMNVSTLELGDSALYLCASSLRGMEDTEAFFGQGTRLTVV.

This chain connects TRBV19 to TRBJ2-2, with a possible D match to TRBD1 (6 bases). Deletions cut 6 bases from V and 0 bases from J, with 14 bases between. CDR3 size: 16 residues. From germline, CDR1 is LNHDA and CDR2 SQIVND (reference sequence). CDR3 DNA sequence: TGTGCCAGTAGAGAAGGACAGAACGCGAACACCGGGGAGCTGTTTTTT. Protein product: CASREGQNANTGELFF.

This clone was recorded only once. The chain has TRBV10-2 and TRBJ2-5, with a possible D match to TRBD2 (6 bases). CDR3 length equals 14 residues. CDR1 is WSHSY, CDR2 SAAADI, per germline. V dropped 4 bases and J dropped 1 base, with 10 bases sitting between them. CDR3 sequence (DNA): TGCGCCAGCAGTGCACTAGCCTCCCAAGAGACCCAGTACTTC. This codes for CASSALASQETQYF.